One sample yielded the 26 T cell receptor beta chains listed below, sequenced in a study of cytomegalovirus exposure and HLA in healthy donors. PCR amplification relied on 60 Vbeta primers (plus 13 Jbeta primers). TCRdb's table, derived via immunoSEQ multiplex PCR, lists solely in-frame clones and lacks some. The sample contains 200,000 to 250,000 clones, 82% of which appear only once. The specimen sequenced was PBMCs. Receptor source: a woman in her thirties or forties in good health and CMV-seropositive.

This clone was observed once. The CDR3 here is CASSLEGGNTEAFF. DNA for the CDR3: TGCGCCAGCAGCTTGGAAGGGGGGAACACTGAAGCTTTCTTT. V usage is TRBV5-1 and J usage is TRBJ1-1, with D tentatively TRBD1 (6 bases). From germline, CDR1 is SGHRS and CDR2 YFSETQ. This CDR3 has 14 residues. The V end was cut by 0 bases, the J end by 1 base, with 7 bases between.

V usage is TRBV27 and J usage is TRBJ2-1; 11 bases align to TRBD2. Germline lookup yields CDR1 MNHEY and CDR2 SMNVEV (reference sequence). This CDR3 region has 17 residues. V lost 5 bases to trimming and J lost 4 bases; unmatched junction nucleotides: 10. CDR3 residues: CASSAWHGTSGYNEQFF. CDR3 DNA: TGTGCCAGCAGTGCATGGCACGGGACTAGCGGATACAATGAGCAGTTCTTC.

This rearrangement joins TRBV9 to TRBJ1-3, with D unclear. Looked up from germline, CDR1 is SGDLS and CDR2 is YYNGEE. The CDR3 extends over 15 amino acids. V was clipped by 3 bases and J by 2 bases, with 12 bases between them. DNA of the CDR3: TGTGCCAGCAGCGCTGTCGGTACGGCTGGAAACACCATATATTTT. Its translation is CASSAVGTAGNTIYF.

This chain connects TRBV29-1 to TRBJ1-1, with 8 bases aligning to TRBD1. Germline assignment: CDR1 SQVTM and CDR2 ANQGSEA. This CDR3 is built from 11 residues. J gave up 7 bases and V 6 bases, and 4 bases lay outside the gene matches. The CDR3 DNA sequence: TGCAGCGTGGAAACAGGGGGTGAAGCTTTCTTT. Protein: CSVETGGEAFF.

The chain recombines TRBV14 with TRBJ2-3; 14 positions agree with TRBD2. Germline CDR1 and CDR2: SGHDN and FVKESK. The CDR3 has 16 residues. The trim removed 4 bases at V and 3 bases at J, leaving 3 bases unmatched. The CDR3 is CASSPGLAGVTDTQYF. In DNA, the CDR3 is TGTGCCAGCAGCCCGGGACTAGCGGGAGTAACAGATACGCAGTATTTT.

This chain connects TRBV2 to TRBJ2-5; 7 bases line up with TRBD1. Per the germline V gene, CDR1 is SNHLY and CDR2 is FYNNEI. With V trimmed by 4 bases and J by 5 bases, 10 bases remained unmatched. There are 15 residues in the CDR3. CDR3 protein: CASSVVQGSGETQYF. CDR3 coding DNA: TGTGCCAGCAGTGTCGTACAGGGGTCCGGTGAGACCCAGTACTTC.

V is TRBV7-2 and J is TRBJ1-1; D possibly corresponds to TRBD1 (6 bases). Germline CDR1 and CDR2: SGHTA and FQGNSA. This CDR3 contains 16 residues. The V and J ends lost 1 base and 1 base respectively, with 13 bases between them. This chain's CDR3 is CASSLGGTGRNTEAFF. DNA of the CDR3: TGTGCCAGCAGCTTAGGAGGCACAGGGAGGAACACTGAAGCTTTCTTT.

The CDR3 bases are TGTGCCAGCAGCGAGCAGCCGGGCACTGAAGCTTTCTTT. Its protein is CASSEQPGTEAFF. The J gene is TRBJ1-1, the V gene TRBV7-3; D ambiguous. The ends were cut back, 5 bases at V and 4 bases at J, with 11 bases in the middle. This CDR3 comprises 13 residues. Per germline, CDR1 SGHTA and CDR2 FQGTGA.

The chain has TRBV5-5 and TRBJ2-5, with a tentative D call TRBD2 (6 bases). The CDR3 has 13 amino acids. The V gene lost 6 bases and the J gene lost 5 bases, with 14 bases spanning the gap. Per the germline V gene, CDR1 is SGHKS and CDR2 is YYEKEE (reference sequence). In DNA, the CDR3 is TGTGCCAGCATCTCTAGCGAGGGGGAGACCCAGTACTTC. This encodes CASISSEGETQYF.

This chain uses TRBV19 with TRBJ2-7, with TRBD2 as a possible D gene (6 bases). Germline V gene data show CDR1 as LNHDA and CDR2 as SQIVND (reference sequence). The CDR3 spans 14 residues. V was pared by 6 bases and J by 0 bases, with 12 bases between. The CDR3 nucleotides are TGTGCCAGTAGGACCGGGACTGACTCCTACGAGCAGTACTTC. Residues: CASRTGTDSYEQYF.

This sequence joins TRBV4-2 and TRBJ2-2, with TRBD2 matching 12 bases. The length of the CDR3 is 18 residues. Looked up from germline, CDR1 is LGHNA and CDR2 is YNFKEQ. V lost 1 base, J lost 3 bases, and 6 bases stayed unmatched. The CDR3, as DNA: TGTGCCAGCAGCCAAGCACTAGCGGGGGGCACTTACACCGGGGAGCTGTTTTTT. Amino acid sequence: CASSQALAGGTYTGELFF.

This clone turned up a few times. This specimen includes other DNA sequences encoding the same CDR3. The chain employs TRBV7-3 and TRBJ1-2; TRBD1 matches 9 bases. The CDR3 extends over 12 amino acids. Trimming at V came to 5 bases and at J to 8 bases, leaving 3 bases not matched to a gene. Germline V gives CDR1 SGHTA, CDR2 FQGTGA. The DNA of the CDR3 is TGTGCCAGCAGCCCTGGACAGGGGGGCTACACCTTC. Amino acid sequence: CASSPGQGGYTF.

The chain carries TRBV4-2 and TRBJ1-5; 10 nucleotides line up with TRBD1. Germline V lookup: CDR1 LGHNA, CDR2 YNFKEQ. V gave up 0 bases and J gave up 6 bases; unmatched junction bases: 5. The CDR3 is made up of 16 amino acids. The CDR3 nucleotides are TGTGCCAGCAGCCAAGATCCCGGACAGGGGGGTCAGCCCCAGCATTTT. Translation: CASSQDPGQGGQPQHF.

The chain employs TRBV5-5 and TRBJ2-7; 12 bases map to TRBD2. CDR1 and CDR2 (germline): SGHKS, YYEKEE (reference sequence). The CDR3 runs to 17 residues. The V and J ends lost 0 bases and 5 bases, in that order; junction bases with no gene match: 9. The CDR3 DNA sequence: TGTGCCAGCAGCTTGGCTAGCGGGAGGGCCGGAATCGACGAGCAGTACTTC. This encodes CASSLASGRAGIDEQYF.

Details on this clone: An end of the junction differs from the germline gene, which may be a read error. The genes are TRBV7-9 and TRBJ1-1; 9 nucleotides align to TRBD1. The CDR3 length is 14 residues. Looked up from germline, CDR1 is SEHNR and CDR2 is FQNEAQ (reference sequence). CDR3 loop: CSSSFGTGSTEAFF. The DNA for the CDR3 is TGTTCCAGCAGCTTCGGGACAGGGTCTACTGAAGCTTTCTTT.

The chain has TRBV5-1 and TRBJ2-5, with TRBD1 matching over 8 bases. Germline V CDR1 and CDR2: SGHRS, YFSETQ. The CDR3 sequence is 15 residues long. V lost 0 bases, J lost 1 base, and 2 bases stayed unmatched. The CDR3 sequence is CASSLAGTGQETQYF. The CDR3 nucleotides read TGCGCCAGCAGCTTGGCCGGGACAGGCCAAGAGACCCAGTACTTC. Using reference TRBV5-1 and TRBJ2-5 for the parts outside the CDR3, the full variable domain is KAGVTQTPRYLIKTRGQQVTLSCSPISGHRSVSWYQQTPGQGLQFLFEYFSETQRNKGNFPGRFSGRQFSNSRSEMNVSTLELGDSALYLCASSLAGTGQETQYFGPGTRLLVL.

The rearrangement uses TRBV7-9 and TRBJ1-1; D is ambiguous. Germline V gene sequence: CDR1 SEHNR, CDR2 FQNEAQ (reference sequence). CDR3 length equals 15 residues. Between the trimmed V and J ends, which lost 5 bases and 1 base, there was a span of 14 bases. The CDR3 spells CASSPGGRGNTEAFF. The CDR3 nucleotides read TGTGCCAGCAGCCCAGGCGGACGGGGGAACACTGAAGCTTTCTTT.

In nucleotides, the CDR3 is TGTGCCAGCAGCTTAGGAGGGGGGGTAGGGGAGACCCAGTACTTC. Translating it yields CASSLGGGVGETQYF. V and J are TRBV7-2 and TRBJ2-5; a possible D gene is TRBD2 (7 bases). The CDR3 length is 15 residues. From germline, CDR1 is SGHTA and CDR2 FQGNSA. V lost 1 base and J lost 5, with 14 bases in between.

The chain's CDR3 is CASSTRTGNSNQPQHF. The CDR3 DNA follows: TGTGCCAGCAGTACTCGGACAGGAAATAGCAATCAGCCCCAGCATTTT. The rearrangement links TRBV27 to TRBJ1-5; 7 bases map to TRBD1. The CDR3 totals 16 residues. Germline lookup yields CDR1 MNHEY and CDR2 SMNVEV (reference sequence). V was clipped by 5 bases and J by 0 bases; unmatched bases: 7.

A few counts support this clone. The gene calls are TRBV29-1 and TRBJ2-2; 7 nucleotides match TRBD2. The CDR3 is made up of 13 amino acids. Losses at the gene ends were 3 bases for V and 5 bases for J; bases not matched to a gene: 3. Looked up from germline, CDR1 is SQVTM and CDR2 is ANQGSEA. The CDR3 is CSVESGATGELFF. The CDR3 bases are TGCAGCGTTGAGAGCGGGGCTACCGGGGAGCTGTTTTTT.

CDR3 in amino acids: CASSVGVGVGEKLFF. The CDR3 nucleotides read TGTGCCAGCAGCGTAGGCGTAGGGGTAGGTGAAAAACTGTTTTTT. The chain has TRBV9 and TRBJ1-4; perhaps TRBD1 as D (5 bases). This CDR3 region has 15 residues. Germline CDR1 SGDLS, CDR2 YYNGEE. Trimming shortened V by 0 bases and J by 7 bases, and 13 bases separated the two germline ends.

This chain links TRBV10-3 with TRBJ1-1, with 9 positions matching TRBD1. There are 15 residues in the CDR3. J was trimmed by 4 bases and V by 5 bases; bases with no gene match: 8. Looked up from germline, CDR1 is ENHRY and CDR2 is SYGVKD. This chain's CDR3 is CAISRDRVFTTEAFF. CDR3 in DNA: TGTGCCATCAGTAGGGACAGGGTTTTTACCACTGAAGCTTTCTTT.

The V call is TRBV2, the J call TRBJ2-1; 7 bases fit TRBD1. Germline CDR1 is SNHLY and CDR2 is FYNNEI. V lost 5 bases, J lost 7 bases, and 2 bases stayed unmatched. CDR3 length equals 12 residues. Here the CDR3 DNA reads TGTGCCAGCAGTTGGGGACAGAATGAGCAGTTCTTC. The encoded protein is CASSWGQNEQFF.

The V and J genes are TRBV7-2 and TRBJ2-7; 8 nucleotides agree with TRBD1. This CDR3 region has 15 residues. CDR1 is SGHTA and CDR2 is FQGNSA in the germline V gene. With V trimmed by 5 bases and J by 2 bases, 8 bases remained unmatched. CDR3 in DNA: TGTGCCAGCAGCCGCCTACAGGGGGGACCCTACGAGCAGTACTTC. Residues: CASSRLQGGPYEQYF.

This clone was observed a few times. The chain has TRBV19 and TRBJ1-2; D is possibly TRBD1 (5 bases). CDR1 is LNHDA and CDR2 is SQIVND in the germline V gene (reference sequence). V gave up 7 bases and J gave up 4 bases, with 22 bases separating them. The CDR3 totals 16 residues. CDR3 in amino acids: CASTSGGNLPIYGYTF. The CDR3 DNA reads as TGTGCCAGTACCTCTGGGGGGAATCTCCCTATCTATGGCTACACCTTC.

The CDR3 bases are TGTGCCAGTAGTATCCTCGGGAGCACAGATACGCAGTATTTT. It encodes CASSILGSTDTQYF. This chain uses TRBV19 with TRBJ2-3; no clear D. Trimming pared 3 bases from V and 0 bases from J, leaving 7 bases between. This CDR3 is built from 14 residues. CDR1 LNHDA and CDR2 SQIVND come from the germline V gene (reference sequence).